These 21 T cell receptor beta chains share one sample of origin, sequenced in a study of blood T cell repertoires in COVID-19. Clones were sequenced by immunoSEQ multiplex PCR, and TCRdb holds only the in-frame ones, with some missing. The data show some 74,000 clones, 83% seen once. The material sequenced was peripheral blood. These receptors came from an elderly man with acute or convalescent COVID-19.

The chain links TRBV7-2 to TRBJ2-1; no firm D call. Germline CDR1 is SGHTA and CDR2 is FQGNSA. Trimming stripped 1 base from V and 10 bases from J, with 11 bases between. The CDR3 covers 13 residues. The DNA of the CDR3 is TGTGCCAGCAGCTTAGGGCCGGTCAGGGAGCAGTTCTTC. It encodes CASSLGPVREQFF. Full variable domain (remainder filled in from reference TRBV7-2 and TRBJ2-1): GAGVSQSPSNKVTEKGKDVELRCDPISGHTALYWYRQSLGQGLEFLIYFQGNSAPDKSGLPSDRFSAERTGGSVSTLTIQRTQQEDSAVYLCASSLGPVREQFFGPGTRLTVL.

The chain couples TRBV27 to TRBJ1-1, with D possibly being TRBD1 (6 bases). Trimming cost V 5 bases and J 1 base, with 14 bases left between them. The CDR3 length is 15 residues. Germline assignment: CDR1 MNHEY and CDR2 SMNVEV (reference sequence). This CDR3 is CASSLDRNTNTEAFF. CDR3 sequence (DNA): TGTGCCAGCAGTCTCGACAGGAATACGAACACTGAAGCTTTCTTT.

This clone was detected a few times. The rearrangement uses TRBV7-8 and TRBJ2-7; 10 bases fit TRBD1. This CDR3 comprises 15 residues. The germline CDR1 and CDR2 sequences are SGHVS and FQNEAQ. The J segment lost 3 bases and the V segment lost 5 bases, leaving 7 bases of the junction unmatched. Written as DNA, the CDR3 is TGTGCCAGCAGCGTTAGGGGGACAGGGGTCTACGAGCAGTACTTC. The encoded protein is CASSVRGTGVYEQYF.

A single count supports this clone. V gene TRBV6-8 combines with J gene TRBJ1-4; 7 bases match TRBD1. With 6 bases clipped from V and 0 bases from J, the junction kept 16 bases outside the gene matches. Germline V CDR1 and CDR2: MNHGY, SAAAGT. The CDR3 loop spans 19 amino acids. The CDR3 sequence is CASRATKVWDRATNEKLFF. CDR3 nucleotide sequence: TGTGCCAGCAGGGCCACGAAGGTATGGGACAGAGCAACTAATGAAAAACTGTTTTTT.

The CDR3 sequence is CASSLQGALQPQHF. DNA for the CDR3: TGTGCCAGCAGTCTTCAGGGGGCCCTTCAGCCCCAGCATTTT. The rearrangement links TRBV28 to TRBJ1-5, with 8 bases lining up with TRBD1. The CDR3 length is 14 residues. V was pared by 5 bases and J by 6 bases, with 6 bases of the junction left unmatched. Germline V gives CDR1 MDHEN, CDR2 SYDVKM.

This chain joins TRBV5-1 and TRBJ2-3, with D maybe TRBD1 (5 bases). V lost 7 bases to trimming and J lost 1 base, with 13 bases between them. Germline V lookup: CDR1 SGHRS, CDR2 YFSETQ. The CDR3 contains 14 residues. The CDR3 coding sequence is TGCGCCAGCGAAAAGGGGTCGGGCACAGATACGCAGTATTTT. Protein: CASEKGSGTDTQYF.

This clone occurred a few times. V gene TRBV21-1 combines with J gene TRBJ1-1; the table's D gene call, TRBD1, was not cross checked with the DNA. TRBV21-1 is classified as a pseudogene. This CDR3 is 11 amino acids long. The DNA of the CDR3 is TGTGCCATTCAGGGTTCCGCTGAAGCTTTCTTT. As protein: CAIQGSAEAFF.

J is TRBJ2-7 and V is TRBV28; TRBD1 agrees at 8 bases. Germline trimming cut 4 bases from V and 2 bases from J; bases unmatched to any gene: 10. The germline V gene has CDR1 MDHEN and CDR2 SYDVKM. The CDR3 extends over 16 amino acids. The CDR3 nucleotides are TGTGCCAGCAGTTCCGGGCGGACAGGGTGGGCCTACGAGCAGTACTTC. Translation: CASSSGRTGWAYEQYF.

Here the CDR3 reads CASSLLYRVPDTQYF. In DNA form, the CDR3 reads TGTGCCAGCAGCTTATTATACAGGGTCCCAGATACGCAGTATTTT. V and J are TRBV7-2 and TRBJ2-3; maybe TRBD1 (6 bases). The V gene's germline CDR1 is SGHTA and CDR2 FQGNSA. The CDR3 spans 15 residues. The germline V and J ends were trimmed by 2 bases and 4 bases, with 13 bases remaining between them. Supplemented by reference TRBV7-2 and TRBJ2-3, the full variable domain reads GAGVSQSPSNKVTEKGKDVELRCDPISGHTALYWYRQSLGQGLEFLIYFQGNSAPDKSGLPSDRFSAERTGGSVSTLTIQRTQQEDSAVYLCASSLLYRVPDTQYFGPGTRLTVL.

This chain connects TRBV6-2 or TRBV6-3 to TRBJ2-7, with 9 nucleotides matching TRBD2. The ends lost 5 bases at V and 6 bases at J; junction bases unmatched: 20. Germline CDR1 MNHEY, CDR2 SVGEGT. CDR3 length: 18 amino acids. CDR3 sequence: CASSRPGTASSGIGEQYF. CDR3 bases: TGTGCCAGCAGTAGACCCGGGACAGCCTCTAGCGGGATTGGCGAGCAGTACTTC.

The chain couples TRBV2 to TRBJ1-3; D is perhaps TRBD1 (6 bases). The CDR3 runs 15 residues. Germline V gene data show CDR1 as SNHLY and CDR2 as FYNNEI. V was clipped by 5 bases and J by 1 base, with 12 bases between them. The CDR3: CASSTGHTSGNTIYF. The DNA for the CDR3 is TGTGCCAGCAGTACGGGACATACTTCTGGAAACACCATATATTTT.

The chain combines TRBV4-3 with TRBJ1-2, with 7 bases lining up with TRBD1. The CDR3 runs to 14 residues. CDR1 is LGHNA and CDR2 is YSLEER in the germline V gene. V shed 4 bases and J 3 bases; nucleotides not matched to a gene: 5. The CDR3 bases are TGCGCCAGCAGCCTTAACAGGGGCTACTATGGCTACACCTTC. It yields the protein CASSLNRGYYGYTF.

The chain employs TRBV27 and TRBJ1-6, with TRBD1 matching 11 bases. Germline V gives CDR1 MNHEY, CDR2 SMNVEV (reference sequence). This CDR3 has 17 amino acids. The V segment lost 2 bases and the J segment 5 bases; nucleotides outside the gene matches: 5. The CDR3 region is CASSLQGQGVNNSPLHF. The CDR3 nucleotides are TGTGCCAGCAGTTTACAGGGACAGGGGGTGAATAATTCACCCCTCCACTTT.

V is TRBV9 and J is TRBJ2-3; 7 positions agree with TRBD1. The CDR3 totals 15 residues. J gave up 0 bases and V 4 bases, and 5 bases lay outside the gene matches. Germline CDR1 reads SGDLS; CDR2 reads YYNGEE. The CDR3 is CASSPQTGSTDTQYF. The CDR3 coding sequence is TGTGCCAGCAGCCCTCAGACAGGGAGCACAGATACGCAGTATTTT.

This chain connects TRBV7-2 to TRBJ2-3; TRBD1 might be the D (5 bases). Germline V lookup: CDR1 SGHTA, CDR2 FQGNSA. The CDR3 covers 18 residues. The ends were cut back, 1 base at V and 0 bases at J, with 17 bases in the middle. This CDR3 reads CASSLEAGYSTSTDTQYF. The CDR3 bases are TGTGCCAGCAGCTTAGAGGCAGGGTATTCTACTAGCACAGATACGCAGTATTTT.

The chain joins TRBV19 to TRBJ2-3; 9 positions agree with TRBD1. CDR3 length: 15 residues. Germline V gene lookup returns CDR1 LNHDA and CDR2 SQIVND (reference sequence). V lost 7 bases to trimming and J lost 4 bases; unmatched junction nucleotides: 9. The CDR3 nucleotides read TGTGCCAGTACCCGGGGACAGGGAGAGGCAGATACGCAGTATTTT. Translating gives CASTRGQGEADTQYF. Combining the CDR3 with reference TRBV19 and TRBJ2-3 gives the whole variable domain DGGITQSPKYLFRKEGQNVTLSCEQNLNHDAMYWYRQDPGQGLRLIYYSQIVNDFQKGDIAEGYSVSREKKESFPLTVTSAQKNPTAFYLCASTRGQGEADTQYFGPGTRLTVL.

This chain connects TRBV7-8 to TRBJ2-2, with 7 bases lining up with TRBD1. J was trimmed by 4 bases and V by 7 bases; bases with no gene match: 15. This CDR3 is built from 17 residues. Germline assignment: CDR1 SGHVS and CDR2 FQNEAQ. DNA of the CDR3: TGTGCCAGCATTCTCAGGGGGTATCTGTCTGGCACCGGGGAGCTGTTTTTT. Translated: CASILRGYLSGTGELFF.

The chain is built from TRBV7-2 and TRBJ1-5, with D perhaps TRBD1 (5 bases). V lost 5 bases and J lost 2, with 10 bases in between. Looked up from germline, CDR1 is SGHTA and CDR2 is FQGNSA. The CDR3 spans 14 residues. The CDR3 bases are TGTGCCAGCAGCAGGACACAAGGCAATCAGCCCCAGCATTTT. Its protein is CASSRTQGNQPQHF. The entire variable domain, with the rest obtained from reference TRBV7-2 and TRBJ1-5, is as follows: GAGVSQSPSNKVTEKGKDVELRCDPISGHTALYWYRQSLGQGLEFLIYFQGNSAPDKSGLPSDRFSAERTGGSVSTLTIQRTQQEDSAVYLCASSRTQGNQPQHFGDGTRLSIL.

The V gene is TRBV25-1, the J gene TRBJ1-2; no clear D gene. The CDR3 has 14 amino acids. The germline V gene has CDR1 MGHDK and CDR2 SYGVNS. Trimming removed 3 bases at V and 4 bases at J, with 12 bases between. The CDR3 region has the DNA TGTGCCAGCAGTGAGGGGTATGGGAGCTATGGCTACACCTTC. Its translation is CASSEGYGSYGYTF.

This clone has a single count. The chain carries TRBV13 and TRBJ1-1; D remains ambiguous. V gave up 4 bases and J gave up 1 base, with 13 bases separating them. The CDR3 has 15 residues. Germline CDR1 and CDR2: PRHDT and FYEKMQ (reference sequence). CDR3 residues: CASSSPGSRNTEAFF. CDR3 bases: TGTGCCAGCAGCTCCCCTGGTAGTCGGAACACTGAAGCTTTCTTT.

The chain has TRBV6-2 or TRBV6-3 and TRBJ2-7, with 7 bases lining up with TRBD1. This CDR3 has 12 residues. After removal of 5 bases from V and 4 bases from J, the junction contained 2 bases not matched to a gene. Germline CDR1 and CDR2: MNHEY and SVGEGT. The CDR3 DNA sequence: TGTGCCAGCAGTCCGGGACAGTACGAGCAGTACTTC. This codes for CASSPGQYEQYF.